This T cell receptor (beta chain) was recovered during a study of neurological immune-mediated disorders. This CDR3 is built from 13 residues. Trimming pared 7 bases from V and 5 bases from J, leaving 17 bases between. Germline assignment: CDR1 SQVTM and CDR2 ANQGSEA. This clonotype has ten or more counts. TCRdb re-analysed the 5' RACE reads in MiXCR, keeping a single row per CDR3 protein. This repertoire shows about 60,000 distinct CDR3 sequences, approximately 3.8% found once; its top ten account for around 1.5%. This clonotype was sampled from a man aged 30 to 39 with multiple sclerosis. Sequencing input: PBMCs. The rearrangement uses TRBV29-1 and TRBJ2-5; D remains unclear. CDR3 amino acids: CSAVPDSSETQYF. The CDR3 nucleotides are TGCAGCGCTGTACCAGACTCTTCCGAGACCCAGTACTTC.